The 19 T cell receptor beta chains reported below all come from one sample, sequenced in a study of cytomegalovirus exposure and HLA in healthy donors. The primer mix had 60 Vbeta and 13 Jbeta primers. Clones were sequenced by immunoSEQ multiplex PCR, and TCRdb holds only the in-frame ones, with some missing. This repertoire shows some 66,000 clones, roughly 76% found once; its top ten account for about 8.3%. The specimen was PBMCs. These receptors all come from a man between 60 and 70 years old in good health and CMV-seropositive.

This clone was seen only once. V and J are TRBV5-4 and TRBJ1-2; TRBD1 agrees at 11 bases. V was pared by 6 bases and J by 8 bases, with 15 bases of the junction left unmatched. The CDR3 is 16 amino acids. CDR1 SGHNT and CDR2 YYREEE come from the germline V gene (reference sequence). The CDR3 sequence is CASTTGQGARGRGYTF. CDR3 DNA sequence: TGTGCCAGCACTACAGGACAGGGGGCGCGGGGTCGCGGCTACACCTTC.

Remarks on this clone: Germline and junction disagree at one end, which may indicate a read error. CDR3: CASRQDRPHEQYF. CDR3 sequence (DNA): TGCGCCAGCAGGCAAGACAGGCCCCACGAGCAGTACTTC. The V gene is TRBV4-1, the J gene TRBJ2-7; D may be TRBD1 (6 bases). Germline V gives CDR1 MGHRA, CDR2 YSYEKL. The CDR3 runs to 13 residues.

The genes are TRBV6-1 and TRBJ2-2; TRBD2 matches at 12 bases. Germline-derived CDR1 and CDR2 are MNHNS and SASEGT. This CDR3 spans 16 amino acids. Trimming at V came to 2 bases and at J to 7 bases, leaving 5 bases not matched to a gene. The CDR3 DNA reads TGTGCCAGCAGTGAACTAGCGGGGGGGCTAGTCGGGGAGCTGTTTTTT. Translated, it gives CASSELAGGLVGELFF.

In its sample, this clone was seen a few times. DNA for the CDR3: TGTGCCAGCAGCGTAGGGGGACTAGCGGGGGGCCGAGCCGAGCAGTACTTC. Translated, it gives CASSVGGLAGGRAEQYF. The chain carries TRBV9 and TRBJ2-7; TRBD2 aligns across 15 bases. Germline CDR1 and CDR2: SGDLS and YYNGEE. CDR3 length: 17 amino acids. J gave up 6 bases and V 0 bases, and 7 bases lay outside the gene matches.

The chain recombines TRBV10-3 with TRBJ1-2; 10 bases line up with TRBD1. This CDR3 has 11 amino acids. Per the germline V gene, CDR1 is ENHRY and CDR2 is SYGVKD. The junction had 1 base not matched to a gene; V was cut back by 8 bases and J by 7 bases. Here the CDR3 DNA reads TGTGCCATCGGACAGGGGGTTGGCTACACCTTC. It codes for CAIGQGVGYTF.

Here the CDR3 DNA reads TGTGCCAGCTCACCTCCAGGGATCAATCAGCCCCAGCATTTT. Encoded protein: CASSPPGINQPQHF. The chain employs TRBV18 and TRBJ1-5, with D possibly being TRBD1 (5 bases). Germline-derived CDR1 and CDR2 are KGHSH and LQKENI. V was cut by 3 bases and J by 3 bases, with 9 bases left in between. CDR3 length: 14 amino acids.

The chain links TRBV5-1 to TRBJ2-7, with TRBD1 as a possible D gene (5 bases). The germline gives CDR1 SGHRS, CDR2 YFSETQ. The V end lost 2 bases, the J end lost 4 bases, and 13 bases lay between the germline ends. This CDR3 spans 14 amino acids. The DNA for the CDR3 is TGCGCCAGCAGCTTCGAGGCAGGGAAGTACGAGCAGTACTTC. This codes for CASSFEAGKYEQYF.

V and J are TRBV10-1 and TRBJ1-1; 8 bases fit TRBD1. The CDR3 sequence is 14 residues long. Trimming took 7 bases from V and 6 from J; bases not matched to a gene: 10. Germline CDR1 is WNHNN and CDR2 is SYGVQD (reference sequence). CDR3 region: CASMRGQDRSEAFF. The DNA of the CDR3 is TGCGCCAGCATGAGGGGACAGGACAGATCTGAAGCTTTCTTT.

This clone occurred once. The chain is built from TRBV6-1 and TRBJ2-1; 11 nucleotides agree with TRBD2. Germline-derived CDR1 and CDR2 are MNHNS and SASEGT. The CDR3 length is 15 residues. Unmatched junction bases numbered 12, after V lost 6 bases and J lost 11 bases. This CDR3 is CASSPTSGGGLKQFF. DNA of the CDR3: TGTGCCAGCAGCCCAACTAGCGGGGGAGGTCTAAAGCAGTTCTTC.

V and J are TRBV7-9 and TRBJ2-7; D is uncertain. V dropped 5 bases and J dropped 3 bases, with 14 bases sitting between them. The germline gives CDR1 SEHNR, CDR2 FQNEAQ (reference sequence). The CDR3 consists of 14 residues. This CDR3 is CASSLTPGDYEQYF. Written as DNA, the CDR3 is TGTGCCAGCAGCCTAACACCCGGAGACTACGAGCAGTACTTC.

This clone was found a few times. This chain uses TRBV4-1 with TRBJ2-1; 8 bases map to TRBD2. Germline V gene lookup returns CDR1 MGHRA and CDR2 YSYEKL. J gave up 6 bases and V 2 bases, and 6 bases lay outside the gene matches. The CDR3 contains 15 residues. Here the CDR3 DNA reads TGCGCCAGCAGCCAATCGGGGGGGGCAGTCAATGAGCAGTTCTTC. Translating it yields CASSQSGGAVNEQFF.

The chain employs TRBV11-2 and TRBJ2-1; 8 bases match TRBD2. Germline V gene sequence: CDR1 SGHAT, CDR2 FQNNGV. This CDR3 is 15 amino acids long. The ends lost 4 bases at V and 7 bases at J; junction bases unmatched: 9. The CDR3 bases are TGTGCCAGCAGCTACGATTCGGCTAGCGGGAATGAGCAGTTCTTC. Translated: CASSYDSASGNEQFF.

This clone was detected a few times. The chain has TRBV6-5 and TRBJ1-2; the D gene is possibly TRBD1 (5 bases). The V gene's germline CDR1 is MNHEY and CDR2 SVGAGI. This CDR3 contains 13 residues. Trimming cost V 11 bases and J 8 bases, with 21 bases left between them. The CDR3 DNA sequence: TGTGCCGCCGCGCCGTATAACTCAGGGGGCTACACCTTC. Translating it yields CAAAPYNSGGYTF.

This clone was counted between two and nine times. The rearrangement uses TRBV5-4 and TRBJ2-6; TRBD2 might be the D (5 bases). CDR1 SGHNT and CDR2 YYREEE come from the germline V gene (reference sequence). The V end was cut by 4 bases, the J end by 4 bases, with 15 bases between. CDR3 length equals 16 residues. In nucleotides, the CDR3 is TGTGCCAGCAGCCAAGATAAGGGAGCAGGGGCCAACGTCCTGACTTTC. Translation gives CASSQDKGAGANVLTF.

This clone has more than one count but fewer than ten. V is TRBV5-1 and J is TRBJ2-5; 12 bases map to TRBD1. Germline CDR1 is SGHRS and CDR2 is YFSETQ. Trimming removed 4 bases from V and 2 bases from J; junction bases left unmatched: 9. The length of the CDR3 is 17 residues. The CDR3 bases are TGCGCCAGCAGCCCCGGGACAGGGGGCCGGGATCAAGAGACCCAGTACTTC. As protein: CASSPGTGGRDQETQYF.

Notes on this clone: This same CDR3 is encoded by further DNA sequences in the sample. CDR3 sequence: CASSEQGAGANVLTF. For the CDR3, the DNA is TGCGCCAGCAGCGAGCAGGGGGCTGGGGCCAACGTCCTGACTTTC. The genes are TRBV5-1 and TRBJ2-6; 7 bases align to TRBD1. Germline values: CDR1 SGHRS, CDR2 YFSETQ. V lost 4 bases, J lost 2 bases, and 3 bases stayed unmatched. The CDR3 extends over 15 amino acids.

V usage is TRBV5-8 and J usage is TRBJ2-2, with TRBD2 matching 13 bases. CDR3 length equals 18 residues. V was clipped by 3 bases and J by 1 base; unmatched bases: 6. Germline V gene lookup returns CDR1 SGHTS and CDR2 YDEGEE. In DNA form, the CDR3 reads TGTGCCAGCAGCTCGGGACTAGCGGGGTCGGGGAACACCGGGGAGCTGTTTTTT. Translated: CASSSGLAGSGNTGELFF.

The CDR3 nucleotides read TGTGCCAGCGGCGTCGGGGTAGGGATTAGGGAAAAACTGTTTTTT. Encoded protein: CASGVGVGIREKLFF. The J gene is TRBJ1-4, the V gene TRBV6-5, with D hard to call. The CDR3 is 15 amino acids. V shed 8 bases and J shed 8 bases, with 21 bases lying between them. CDR1 MNHEY and CDR2 SVGAGI come from the germline V gene.

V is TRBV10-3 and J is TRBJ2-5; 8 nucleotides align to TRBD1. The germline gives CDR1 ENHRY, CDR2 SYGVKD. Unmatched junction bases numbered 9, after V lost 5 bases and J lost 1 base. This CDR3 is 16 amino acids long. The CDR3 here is CAISHQDRAPQETQYF. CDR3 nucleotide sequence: TGTGCCATCAGTCACCAGGACAGGGCTCCCCAAGAGACCCAGTACTTC.